Following are 24 T cell receptor beta chains from one sample sequenced in a study of OX40 agonist ivuxolimab in advanced cancers. Only in-frame clones appear in the TCRdb table, and some are missing; sequencing was by immunoSEQ multiplex PCR. The table lists roughly 90,000 clones, roughly 91% of them singletons. The starting material was CD4+ or CD8+ T cells sorted from blood, obtained in a trial of the OX40 agonist ivuxolimab. These receptor sequences come from an adult with an advanced solid tumor such as melanoma, head and neck, liver or kidney cancer.

The J gene is TRBJ1-2, the V gene TRBV28, with TRBD1 matching over 7 bases. Trimming at V came to 7 bases and at J to 3 bases, leaving 8 bases not matched to a gene. Germline lookup yields CDR1 MDHEN and CDR2 SYDVKM. There are 14 residues in the CDR3. The CDR3 reads CASTGAGGYYGYTF. The CDR3 nucleotides are TGTGCCAGCACGGGGGCAGGGGGTTACTATGGCTACACCTTC.

The chain couples TRBV7-6 to TRBJ2-5, with D tentatively TRBD2 (7 bases). This CDR3 is built from 14 residues. Per germline, CDR1 SGHVS and CDR2 FNYEAQ. Trimming removed 2 bases from V and 5 bases from J, with 12 bases in between. CDR3 region: CASSLSGGRETQYF. The CDR3 nucleotides read TGTGCCAGCAGCTTATCGGGGGGCCGGGAGACCCAGTACTTC.

The rearrangement uses TRBV19 and TRBJ2-7; 8 bases align to TRBD1. The germline gives CDR1 LNHDA, CDR2 SQIVND (reference sequence). After removal of 10 bases from V and 2 bases from J, the junction contained 10 bases not matched to a gene. The CDR3 extends over 14 amino acids. CDR3 amino acids: CATRDRRSAYEQYF. CDR3 nucleotides: TGTGCCACCCGGGACAGGCGATCCGCCTACGAGCAGTACTTC.

The chain combines TRBV7-2 with TRBJ2-2; D is undetermined. The V gene lost 5 bases and the J gene lost 0 bases, with 16 bases spanning the gap. The CDR3 is 17 residues long. Germline V gene lookup returns CDR1 SGHTA and CDR2 FQGNSA. In nucleotides, the CDR3 is TGTGCCAGCAGCCCCGCGGCAGGCCGCGCGAACACCGGGGAGCTGTTTTTT. It encodes CASSPAAGRANTGELFF.

V is TRBV30 and J is TRBJ2-5; D unclear. Germline CDR1 reads GTSNPN; CDR2 reads SVGIG (reference sequence). CDR3 size: 13 residues. Trimming cost V 0 bases and J 2 bases, with 7 bases left between them. The CDR3 region has the DNA TGTGCCTGGAGTGTAGTAATACAAGAGACCCAGTACTTC. Protein: CAWSVVIQETQYF.

The chain recombines TRBV4-3 with TRBJ1-5; possibly TRBD1 for D (5 bases). This CDR3 contains 15 residues. The germline V gene has CDR1 LGHNA and CDR2 YSLEER. V was pared by 0 bases and J by 7 bases, with 13 bases between. The CDR3 coding sequence is TGCGCCAGCAGCCAAGATTCGGGGGTGGGACAGCCCCAGCATTTT. Residues: CASSQDSGVGQPQHF.

This clone was recorded once. The genes are TRBV28 and TRBJ2-7, with TRBD1 matching over 8 bases. V was pared by 6 bases and J by 3 bases, with 10 bases of the junction left unmatched. CDR1 MDHEN and CDR2 SYDVKM come from the germline V gene. This CDR3 region has 15 residues. CDR3 protein: CASSSPGGAGYEQYF. Here the CDR3 DNA reads TGTGCCAGCAGCTCGCCAGGGGGCGCCGGCTACGAGCAGTACTTC. Full variable domain (outside the CDR3, taken from reference TRBV28 and TRBJ2-7): DVKVTQSSRYLVKRTGEKVFLECVQDMDHENMFWYRQDPGLGLRLIYFSYDVKMKEKGDIPEGYSVSREKKERFSLILESASTNQTSMYLCASSSPGGAGYEQYFGPGTRLTVT.

This clone was seen once. The chain links TRBV19 to TRBJ2-7; the D is unclear. Trimming took off 5 bases at V and 3 bases at J, with 8 bases between the two ends. CDR1 is LNHDA and CDR2 is SQIVND in the germline V gene (reference sequence). The CDR3 is made up of 12 amino acids. DNA of the CDR3: TGTGCCAGTAGTTTACAAGGCTACGAGCAGTACTTC. This codes for CASSLQGYEQYF.

V is TRBV6-1 and J is TRBJ2-5; the D is unclear. Germline V CDR1 and CDR2: MNHNS, SASEGT. Trimming shortened V by 7 bases and J by 0 bases, and 12 bases separated the two germline ends. The CDR3 has 14 residues. The CDR3 coding sequence is TGTGCCAGCAAGCATGACATGTACCAAGAGACCCAGTACTTC. Its protein product is CASKHDMYQETQYF.

This clone showed up just once. The V gene is TRBV7-8, the J gene TRBJ1-1; 7 bases are a match to TRBD1. The CDR3 has 15 residues. CDR1 and CDR2 from the germline V gene are SGHVS and FQNEAQ. V lost 1 base and J lost 0; bases outside the gene matches: 2. The CDR3 spells CASSLGGTVNTEAFF. The DNA of the CDR3 is TGTGCCAGCAGCTTAGGGGGGACAGTGAACACTGAAGCTTTCTTT.

The chain is built from TRBV5-4 and TRBJ1-1; 11 nucleotides align to TRBD1. The CDR3 totals 14 residues. The germline V gene encodes CDR1 SGHNT and CDR2 YYREEE (reference sequence). V was clipped by 5 bases and J by 3 bases; unmatched bases: 3. The CDR3 bases are TGTGCCAGCAGTTCGGGACAGGGGGACACTGAAGCTTTCTTT. Translated: CASSSGQGDTEAFF.

The genes are TRBV20-1 and TRBJ2-3; possibly TRBD1 or TRBD2 for D (6 bases each). The V end was cut by 8 bases, the J end by 5 bases, with 11 bases between. CDR3 length equals 11 residues. Germline-derived CDR1 and CDR2 are DFQATT and SNEGSKA (reference sequence). The CDR3 loop is CSSGGLDTQYF. The CDR3 DNA sequence: TGCAGTTCCGGGGGCCTAGATACGCAGTATTTT.

The V gene is TRBV7-2, the J gene TRBJ2-4; D not resolved. Deletions cut 1 base from V and 0 bases from J, with 7 bases between. Germline V gene sequence: CDR1 SGHTA, CDR2 FQGNSA. The CDR3 is 15 amino acids. CDR3 loop: CASSLVLLAKNIQYF. As DNA, the CDR3 is TGTGCCAGCAGCTTAGTCCTCTTAGCCAAAAACATTCAGTACTTC.

The chain is built from TRBV28 and TRBJ2-7; tentative D call: TRBD1 (7 bases). The CDR3 covers 14 residues. The germline V gene has CDR1 MDHEN and CDR2 SYDVKM. The V end lost 6 bases, the J end lost 3 bases, and 15 bases lay between the germline ends. This CDR3 reads CASRGAGGSYEQYF. Written as DNA, the CDR3 is TGTGCCAGCAGAGGAGCAGGGGGGAGCTACGAGCAGTACTTC. Drawing the rest from reference TRBV28 and TRBJ2-7, the complete variable domain is DVKVTQSSRYLVKRTGEKVFLECVQDMDHENMFWYRQDPGLGLRLIYFSYDVKMKEKGDIPEGYSVSREKKERFSLILESASTNQTSMYLCASRGAGGSYEQYFGPGTRLTVT.

The CDR3 coding sequence is TGTGCCAGCTCACTGGGACAGGTAGACGGAAAACTGTTTTTT. The encoded protein is CASSLGQVDGKLFF. This chain connects TRBV18 to TRBJ1-4; TRBD1 agrees at 8 bases. The J segment lost 10 bases and the V segment lost 4 bases, leaving 8 bases of the junction unmatched. Germline CDR1 and CDR2: KGHSH and LQKENI. This CDR3 comprises 14 residues. Filled out from reference TRBV18 and TRBJ1-4, the complete variable domain reads NAGVMQNPRHLVRRRGQEARLRCSPMKGHSHVYWYRQLPEEGLKFMVYLQKENIIDESGMPKERFSAEFPKEGPSILRIQQVVRGDSAAYFCASSLGQVDGKLFFGSGTQLSVL.

The J gene is TRBJ2-2, the V gene TRBV7-2; unclear D gene. Trimming stripped 2 bases from V and 7 bases from J, with 8 bases between. Looked up from germline, CDR1 is SGHTA and CDR2 is FQGNSA. The CDR3 is 13 amino acids. The CDR3 sequence: CASSLRPVGELFF. The DNA for the CDR3 is TGTGCCAGCAGCTTAAGGCCGGTCGGGGAGCTGTTTTTT.

This rearrangement joins TRBV7-9 to TRBJ2-3; TRBD2 matches at 8 bases. The J segment lost 6 bases and the V segment lost 5 bases, leaving 10 bases of the junction unmatched. CDR1 is SEHNR, CDR2 FQNEAQ, per germline (reference sequence). The CDR3 extends over 15 amino acids. The CDR3 is CASSLTTGGSDTQYF. CDR3 coding DNA: TGTGCCAGCAGCCTAACGACGGGGGGGTCGGATACGCAGTATTTT. The entire variable domain, with the rest obtained from reference TRBV7-9 and TRBJ2-3, is as follows: DTGVSQNPRHKITKRGQNVTFRCDPISEHNRLYWYRQTLGQGPEFLTYFQNEAQLEKSRLLSDRFSAERPKGSFSTLEIQRTEQGDSAMYLCASSLTTGGSDTQYFGPGTRLTVL.

The V call is TRBV6-6, the J call TRBJ1-1; TRBD1 is a possible D gene (6 bases). Trimming pared 5 bases from V and 0 bases from J, leaving 16 bases between. Per the germline V gene, CDR1 is MNHNY and CDR2 is SVGAGI (reference sequence). CDR3 size: 16 residues. The DNA for the CDR3 is TGTGCCAGCAGTCACCATCGGACAGTTATGAACACTGAAGCTTTCTTT. Protein: CASSHHRTVMNTEAFF.

This sequence joins TRBV11-2 and TRBJ2-5; 11 bases map to TRBD1. The CDR3 contains 16 residues. CDR1 is SGHAT and CDR2 is FQNNGV in the germline V gene. V lost 4 bases to trimming and J lost 5 bases; unmatched junction nucleotides: 9. CDR3 sequence: CASSSRDRGNSETQYF. CDR3 DNA sequence: TGTGCCAGCAGCTCCCGGGACAGGGGGAATAGTGAGACCCAGTACTTC.

This clone was seen a handful of times. The chain links TRBV4-1 to TRBJ2-3, with 8 bases identical to TRBD1. Unmatched junction bases numbered 8, after V lost 4 bases and J lost 2 bases. There are 16 residues in the CDR3. CDR1 MGHRA and CDR2 YSYEKL come from the germline V gene. CDR3 in DNA: TGCGCCAGCAGCCTCGTGGGACAGGACCACACAGATACGCAGTATTTT. It specifies CASSLVGQDHTDTQYF.

The chain carries TRBV5-6 and TRBJ2-5, with TRBD1 identical over 7 bases. The CDR3 spans 14 residues. V dropped 1 base and J dropped 3; count of bases not matched to a gene: 3. In germline, CDR1 is SGHDT, CDR2 YYEEEE. The chain's CDR3 is CASSLSDREETQYF. The CDR3 DNA sequence: TGTGCCAGCAGCTTGAGTGACAGGGAAGAGACCCAGTACTTC.

The chain uses TRBV10-3 and TRBJ2-7, with D unclear. Trimming shortened V by 0 bases and J by 5 bases, and 11 bases separated the two germline ends. From germline, CDR1 is ENHRY and CDR2 SYGVKD. This CDR3 is built from 14 residues. The CDR3 sequence: CAISESSGDDEQYF. CDR3 sequence (DNA): TGTGCCATCAGTGAGTCGTCAGGCGACGACGAGCAGTACTTC.

The chain is built from TRBV19 and TRBJ2-7, with 13 bases matching TRBD2. The CDR3 is 13 residues long. CDR1 and CDR2 (germline): LNHDA, SQIVND (reference sequence). V dropped 6 bases and J dropped 6; count of bases not matched to a gene: 2. The CDR3 region has the DNA TGTGCCAGTAGCGGACTAGCGGGAGCCGAGCAGTACTTC. It is translated as CASSGLAGAEQYF.

V gene TRBV20-1 combines with J gene TRBJ2-3; D remains unclear. The germline V gene has CDR1 DFQATT and CDR2 SNEGSKA (reference sequence). The CDR3 covers 11 residues. Trimming left V 3 bases short and J 11 bases short, with 12 bases between. CDR3 bases: TGCAGTGCTAGGGAACCAGAAGGGCAGTATTTT. This translates into CSAREPEGQYF.